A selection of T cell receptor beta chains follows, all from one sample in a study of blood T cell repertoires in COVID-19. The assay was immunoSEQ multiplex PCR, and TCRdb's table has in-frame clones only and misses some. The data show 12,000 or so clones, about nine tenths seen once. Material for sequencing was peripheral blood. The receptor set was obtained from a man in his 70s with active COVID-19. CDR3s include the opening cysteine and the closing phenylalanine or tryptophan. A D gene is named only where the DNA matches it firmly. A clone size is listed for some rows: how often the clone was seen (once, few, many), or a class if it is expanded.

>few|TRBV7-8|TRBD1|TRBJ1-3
TGTGCCAGCAGCTTCTACAGGGGGCCCTCTGGAAACACCATATATTTT
CASSFYRGPSGNTIYF
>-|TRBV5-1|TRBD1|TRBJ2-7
TGCGCCAGCAGCGCGGACAGGGGGAGCTACGAGCAGTACTTC
CASSADRGSYEQYF
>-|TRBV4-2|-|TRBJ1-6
TGTGCCAGCAGCCAAGCGACAGGCCCGGATTCACCCCTCCACTTT
CASSQATGPDSPLHF
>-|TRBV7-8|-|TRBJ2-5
TGTGCCAGCAGCTTAGCCGACACCCGACAAGAGACCCAGTACTTC
CASSLADTRQETQYF
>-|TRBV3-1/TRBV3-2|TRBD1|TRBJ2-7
TGTGCCAGCAGCCAAATACAGGGGAACGAGCAGTACTTC
CASSQIQGNEQYF
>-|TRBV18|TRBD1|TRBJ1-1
TGTGCCAGCTCACCCACGGGACAGCCGAACACTGAAGCTTTCTTT
CASSPTGQPNTEAFF
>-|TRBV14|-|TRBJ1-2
TGTGCCAGCAGCCAAGCTTCCGGGATAAATGGCTACACCTTC
CASSQASGINGYTF
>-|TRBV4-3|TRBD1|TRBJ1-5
TGCGCCAGCAGCCTGGGACAGGGCCTTGTTCAGCCCCAGCATTTT
CASSLGQGLVQPQHF
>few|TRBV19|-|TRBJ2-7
TGTGCCAGTAAGGAGGCGGTTCAGACCTACGAGCAGTACTTC
CASKEAVQTYEQYF
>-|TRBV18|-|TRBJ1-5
TGTGCCAGCTCACTTTCGTCTGGCAATCAGCCCCAGCATTTT
CASSLSSGNQPQHF
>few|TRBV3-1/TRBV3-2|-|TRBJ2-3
TGTGCCAGCAGCCAAGTTTGGGCGGGGGCGCCAATCACAGATACGCAGTATTTT
CASSQVWAGAPITDTQYF
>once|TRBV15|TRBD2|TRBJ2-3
TGTGCCACCAGCTTCCGGACTAGGCCGAGCACAGATACGCAGTATTTT
CATSFRTRPSTDTQYF
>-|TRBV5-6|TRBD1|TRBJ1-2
TGTGCCAGCAGCTGGTCGGGTGTAATCAGGGGGGTCTATGGCTACACCTTC
CASSWSGVIRGVYGYTF
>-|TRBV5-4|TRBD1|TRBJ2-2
TGTGCCAGCAGCTTTCAGGGGGCTAGTACCGGGGAGCTGTTTTTT
CASSFQGASTGELFF
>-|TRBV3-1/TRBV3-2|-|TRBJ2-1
TGTGCCAGCAGCCCTCAGTCAAATGAGCAGTTCTTC
CASSPQSNEQFF
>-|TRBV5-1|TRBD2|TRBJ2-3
TGCGCCAGCAGCCCAAGGACTAGCGGGGCAGATACGCAGTATTTT
CASSPRTSGADTQYF
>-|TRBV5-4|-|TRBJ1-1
TGTGCCAGCAGCGGTAGGGAGGGGAGCTCAGCTTTCTTT
CASSGREGSSAFF
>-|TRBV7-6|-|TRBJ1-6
TGTGCCAGCAGCCCCCGGGGACTCGCCTATAATTCACCCCTCCACTTT
CASSPRGLAYNSPLHF
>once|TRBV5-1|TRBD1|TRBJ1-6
TGCGCCAGCAGCTTGGCACAGGGGTGGAATTCACCCCTCCACTTT
CASSLAQGWNSPLHF
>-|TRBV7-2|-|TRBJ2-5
TGTGCCAGCAGCTTAGCTCCAGGGAACTACTTAGAGACCCAGTACTTC
CASSLAPGNYLETQYF
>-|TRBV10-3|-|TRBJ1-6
TGTGCCATCAGTGAGTCGATTCAGGAAGATAATTCACCCCTCCACTTT
CAISESIQEDNSPLHF
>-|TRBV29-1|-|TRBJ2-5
TGCAGCGTGGACCTCCCGGGACACCCTCAAGAGACCCAGTACTTC
CSVDLPGHPQETQYF
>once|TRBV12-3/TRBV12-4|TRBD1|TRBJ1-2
TGTGCCAGCAGCTGGACAGGGGGATATGGCTACACCTTC
CASSWTGGYGYTF
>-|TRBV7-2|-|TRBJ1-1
TGTGCCAGCAGCGTAACAGTGATGAACACTGAAGCTTTCTTT
CASSVTVMNTEAFF
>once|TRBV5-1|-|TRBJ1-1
TGCGCCAGCAGCTTGCGGGTGTCGCCAAACACTGAAGCTTTCTTT
CASSLRVSPNTEAFF
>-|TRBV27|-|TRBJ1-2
TGTGCCAGCAGTTTATCTGCAGGGGCCCTACCGGGGAATACTGGCTACACCTTC
CASSLSAGALPGNTGYTF
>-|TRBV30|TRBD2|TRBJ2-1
TGTGCCTGGAGCATCCCGGGACTAACGACGTTCTTC
CAWSIPGLTTFF
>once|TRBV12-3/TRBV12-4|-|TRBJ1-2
TGTGCCAGCAGTTCCCCCCCGAGCTATGGCTACACCTTC
CASSSPPSYGYTF
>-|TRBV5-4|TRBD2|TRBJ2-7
TGTGCCAGCAGCCTCCTAGGACTAGCGGACGAGCAGTACTTC
CASSLLGLADEQYF
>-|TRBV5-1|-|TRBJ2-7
TGCGCCAGCAGCTTGCAAACCTTGGCGGGCCCCTCCTACGAGCAGTACTTC
CASSLQTLAGPSYEQYF
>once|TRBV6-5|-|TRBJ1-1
TGTGCCAGCAGGGAGGGGTTGGACACTGAAGCTTTCTTT
CASREGLDTEAFF
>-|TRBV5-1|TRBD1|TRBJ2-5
TGCGCCAGCAGCTTGGAGAGGACAGGGGTGGAGACCCAGTACTTC
CASSLERTGVETQYF
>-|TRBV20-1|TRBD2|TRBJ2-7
TGCAGTGTGGCGGGAGGTAACGAGCAGTACTTC
CSVAGGNEQYF
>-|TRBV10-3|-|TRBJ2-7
TGTGCCATCAGTGAGTCGGTCAGATACTACGAGCAGTACTTC
CAISESVRYYEQYF
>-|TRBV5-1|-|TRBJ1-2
TGCGCCAGCAGCAGGGAGGGCTATGGCTACACCTTC
CASSREGYGYTF
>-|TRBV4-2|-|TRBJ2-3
TGTGCCAGCAGCCGTTCGGGGGGCACAGATACGCAGTATTTT
CASSRSGGTDTQYF
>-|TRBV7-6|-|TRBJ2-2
TGTGCCAGCAGCGCAAGCGCAGGGGCTGGATGGGAGCTGTTTTTT
CASSASAGAGWELFF
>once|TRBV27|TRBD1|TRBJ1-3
TGTGCCAGCTCGAGGACAGGGCCCGGAAACACCATATATTTT
CASSRTGPGNTIYF
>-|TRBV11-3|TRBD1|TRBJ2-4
TGTGCCAGCAGCTTAGGACAGGGGGAATATGGCATAGCCAAAAACATTCAGTACTTC
CASSLGQGEYGIAKNIQYF
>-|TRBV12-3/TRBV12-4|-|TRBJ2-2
TGTGCCAGCAGTTTGGAGATCGGGGAGCTGTTTTTT
CASSLEIGELFF
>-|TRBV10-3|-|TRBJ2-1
TGTGCCACCCGACTAGAATGGGCCCTCAATGAGCAGTTCTTC
CATRLEWALNEQFF
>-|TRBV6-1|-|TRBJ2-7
TGTGCCAGCAGTGAATGGGGGCTGAGACCCTACGAGCAGTACTTC
CASSEWGLRPYEQYF
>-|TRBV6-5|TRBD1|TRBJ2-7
TGTGCCAGCAGTTACGACAGGGGTAGTTTCTACGAGCAGTACTTC
CASSYDRGSFYEQYF
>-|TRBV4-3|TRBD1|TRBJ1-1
TGCGCCAGCAGCCATCGACAGGGGACAATCACTGAAGCTTTCTTT
CASSHRQGTITEAFF
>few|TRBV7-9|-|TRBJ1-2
TGTGCCAGCAGCTACAGCCTTGGAGGCTATGGCTACACCTTC
CASSYSLGGYGYTF
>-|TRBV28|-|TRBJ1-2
TGTGCCAGCAGTTCCAGGGTTTACGGCTACACCTTC
CASSSRVYGYTF